This record looks at one T cell receptor (beta chain) sequence and its context. Authors' methods: Estimation of nucleated cell counts was performed using reference gene primer amplification. Profiling relied on immunoSEQ multiplex PCR, and the TCRdb table lists in-frame clones only, not all of them. V and J calls and clone size are given by that table; D and trimming were obtained from the DNA. Of some 41,000 clones in the sample, less than 85% were seen once. This record belongs to a study of blood T cell repertoires in COVID-19. Sequenced sample: peripheral blood. The origin of this receptor is a woman aged 70-85 years with acute or convalescent COVID-19.

CDR3 sequence (DNA): TGTGCCAGCAGTCCGGATTTAGGGGCCGGCTACACCTTC. It translates to CASSPDLGAGYTF. V usage is TRBV2 and J usage is TRBJ1-2; possibly TRBD1 for D (5 bases). V dropped 5 bases and J dropped 8 bases, with 15 bases sitting between them. The CDR3 is 13 residues long. CDR1 and CDR2 (germline): SNHLY, FYNNEI.